Following are 5 T cell receptor beta chains from one sample sequenced in a study of T cells in narcolepsy. Profiled with immunoSEQ multiplex PCR; TCRdb holds only in-frame clones, not every one. The data hold approximately 25,000 clones, with less than 70% observed a single time. The sequenced sample consisted of memory (CD45RA-) CD4+ T cells from blood. These receptors came from a human donor in good health.

CDR3 in DNA: TGTGCCAGCAGCCAAGGGCTGGGGGCAGGGGGCACCGGGGAGCTGTTTTTT. This gives the protein CASSQGLGAGGTGELFF. The chain uses TRBV4-2 and TRBJ2-2; the match to TRBD1 covers 7 bases. The junction had 9 bases not matched to a gene; V was cut back by 1 base and J by 4 bases. CDR1 and CDR2 from the germline V gene are LGHNA and YNFKEQ. The CDR3 extends over 17 amino acids.

This clone has more than one count but fewer than ten. The genes are TRBV25-1 and TRBJ1-6; 7 nucleotides agree with TRBD1. The V gene's germline CDR1 is MGHDK and CDR2 SYGVNS. Unmatched junction bases numbered 9, after V lost 5 bases and J lost 8 bases. The CDR3 length is 15 residues. CDR3 in amino acids: CASSPNRGSDSPLHF. CDR3 bases: TGTGCCAGCAGTCCTAACAGGGGATCAGATTCACCCCTCCACTTT.

This chain uses TRBV2 with TRBJ2-1; possibly TRBD1 for D (5 bases). V lost 6 bases to trimming and J lost 7 bases, with 10 bases between them. CDR1 SNHLY and CDR2 FYNNEI come from the germline V gene. The CDR3 consists of 12 residues. The CDR3 spells CASRMQGNEQFF. The CDR3 DNA reads as TGTGCCAGCAGGATGCAGGGAAATGAGCAGTTCTTC.

V and J are TRBV19 and TRBJ2-1; D might be TRBD2 (5 bases). The CDR3 runs 13 residues. V was pared by 9 bases and J by 8 bases, with 17 bases between. CDR1 and CDR2 from the germline V gene are LNHDA and SQIVND (reference sequence). The CDR3 nucleotides are TGTGCCAGCTCCTCGGGGAATGAGCATGAGCAGTTCTTC. Amino acids: CASSSGNEHEQFF.

This clone was observed a handful of times. The gene calls are TRBV6-5 and TRBJ2-4; D call uncertain. V was clipped by 6 bases and J by 6 bases, with 6 bases between them. This CDR3 comprises 11 residues. Germline V gives CDR1 MNHEY, CDR2 SVGAGI. CDR3 region: CASSLGNIQYF. The CDR3 coding sequence is TGTGCCAGCAGCCTCGGAAACATTCAGTACTTC.